The 18 T cell receptor beta chains given below trace back to one sample, sequenced in a study of coeliac disease. Produced via immunoSEQ multiplex PCR; TCRdb's table is partial and in-frame only. The sample records a few thousand clones, roughly two thirds being singletons. The material sequenced was lamina propria lymphocytes from the gut. Every receptor here comes from a woman aged 50 to 60 with celiac disease on a gluten-free diet.

The chain has TRBV5-1 and TRBJ1-6, with 8 bases lining up with TRBD1. This CDR3 has 14 amino acids. V trimming: 0 bases; J trimming: 10 bases; junction bases outside the gene matches: 3. Germline assignment: CDR1 SGHRS and CDR2 YFSETQ. DNA of the CDR3: TGCGCCAGCAGCTTGGTGGACAGGGCCTCACCCCTCCACTTT. Translation gives CASSLVDRASPLHF.

This rearrangement joins TRBV5-4 to TRBJ2-3; 7 nucleotides agree with TRBD2. The CDR3 has 17 residues. V shed 0 bases, J shed 6 bases, and the junction held 13 bases outside the gene matches. Germline CDR1 reads SGHNT; CDR2 reads YYREEE (reference sequence). In DNA, the CDR3 is TGTGCCAGCAGCTTGGGACTCCTAGCGGAGATGATCGATACGCAGTATTTT. As protein: CASSLGLLAEMIDTQYF.

The genes are TRBV4-2 and TRBJ2-7; a weak D match, TRBD1 (6 bases). The CDR3 contains 14 residues. The V end was cut by 5 bases, the J end by 6 bases, with 17 bases between. Germline assignment: CDR1 LGHNA and CDR2 YNFKEQ. The CDR3 DNA is TGTGCCAGCAGCTTGGACAGTCTGACCTCCGAGCAGTACTTC. Translation: CASSLDSLTSEQYF.

The chain recombines TRBV2 with TRBJ1-6, with TRBD1 identical over 7 bases. With 5 bases clipped from V and 6 bases from J, the junction kept 7 bases outside the gene matches. The CDR3 has 15 amino acids. Germline-derived CDR1 and CDR2 are SNHLY and FYNNEI. DNA of the CDR3: TGTGCCAGCAGTACACAGGGGCCGTCTAATTCACCCCTCCACTTT. The encoded protein is CASSTQGPSNSPLHF.

This chain joins TRBV19 and TRBJ1-5, with D uncertain. The CDR3 spans 15 residues. The V end lost 5 bases, the J end lost 2 bases, and 13 bases lay between the germline ends. Germline lookup yields CDR1 LNHDA and CDR2 SQIVND (reference sequence). CDR3 in amino acids: CASSPVGEGNQPQHF. CDR3 DNA: TGTGCCAGTAGTCCCGTAGGAGAGGGCAATCAGCCCCAGCATTTT.

V is TRBV6-6 and J is TRBJ2-7; no definite D call. The CDR3 is 13 amino acids. CDR1 and CDR2 (germline): MNHNY, SVGAGI (reference sequence). V lost 6 bases and J 1 base, leaving 10 bases between the germline ends. DNA of the CDR3: TGTGCCAGCAGCCGCGGCAGTTCCTACGAGCAGTACTTC. Translation gives CASSRGSSYEQYF.

The V and J genes are TRBV5-6 and TRBJ2-2; D gene unclear. This CDR3 comprises 14 residues. Germline CDR1 is SGHDT and CDR2 is YYEEEE. V gave up 5 bases and J gave up 6 bases, with 14 bases separating them. CDR3 sequence (DNA): TGTGCCAGCAGGCGTGATCTGGGCCCCGGGGAGCTGTTTTTT. Translated, it gives CASRRDLGPGELFF.

The chain carries TRBV7-7 and TRBJ2-1; 12 bases map to TRBD2. The length of the CDR3 is 16 residues. V lost 2 bases, J lost 4 bases, and 3 bases stayed unmatched. Germline V gene sequence: CDR1 SSHAT, CDR2 FNYEAQ (reference sequence). The CDR3 DNA reads TGTGCCAGCAGCTTATCTGGGACTAGCGGGTACAATGAGCAGTTCTTC. Amino acid sequence: CASSLSGTSGYNEQFF.

V gene TRBV4-1 combines with J gene TRBJ2-5; the match to TRBD2 covers 8 bases. The J call could be wrong; TRBJ2-7 is a better fit for the DNA end. In germline, CDR1 is MGHRA, CDR2 YSYEKL. The CDR3 sequence is 18 residues long. In DNA, the CDR3 is TGCGCCAGCAGCCAAGTCCTTCCCTCCGCGGGGGGAAGGTACGAGCAGTACTTC. Its translation is CASSQVLPSAGGRYEQYF.

The rearrangement uses TRBV5-1 and TRBJ2-3; D is perhaps TRBD1 (5 bases). The germline V gene has CDR1 SGHRS and CDR2 YFSETQ. Trimming shortened V by 7 bases and J by 1 base, and 13 bases separated the two germline ends. The CDR3 totals 14 residues. The CDR3 DNA reads TGCGCCAGCGCCCAGACAGACCGCACAGATACGCAGTATTTT. Translation gives CASAQTDRTDTQYF.

This chain connects TRBV6-1 to TRBJ2-7; D uncertain. The V and J ends lost 6 bases and 0 bases respectively, with 9 bases between them. Germline CDR1 and CDR2: MNHNS and SASEGT. The CDR3 spans 13 residues. The CDR3 spells CASRLVSSYEQYF. The CDR3 DNA follows: TGTGCCAGCAGGCTAGTCAGCTCCTACGAGCAGTACTTC.

V is TRBV4-2 and J is TRBJ2-7; 8 nucleotides line up with TRBD2. The CDR3 extends over 14 amino acids. V shed 2 bases, J shed 7 bases, and the junction held 7 bases outside the gene matches. Germline assignment: CDR1 LGHNA and CDR2 YNFKEQ. The CDR3 here is CASSQPLTSEEQYF. As DNA, the CDR3 is TGTGCCAGCAGCCAACCGCTGACTAGCGAAGAGCAGTACTTC.

The V and J genes are TRBV11-3 and TRBJ2-1; a weak D match, TRBD2 (6 bases). In germline, CDR1 is SGHNT, CDR2 YENEEA. V was pared by 4 bases and J by 2 bases, with 12 bases between. The CDR3 totals 15 residues. CDR3 in DNA: TGTGCCAGCAGCTCGCGGGGCCTAGCCTACAATGAGCAGTTCTTC. This codes for CASSSRGLAYNEQFF.

The V gene is TRBV30, the J gene TRBJ1-2; 9 bases line up with TRBD1. The germline V gene encodes CDR1 GTSNPN and CDR2 SVGIG (reference sequence). V shed 3 bases and J 5 bases; nucleotides not matched to a gene: 10. There are 15 residues in the CDR3. The CDR3 nucleotides read TGTGCCTGGAGACTCACAGGGGGCGCAGGGTATGGCTACACCTTC. Protein: CAWRLTGGAGYGYTF. Together with reference TRBV30 and TRBJ1-2, the CDR3 gives the full variable domain: SQTIHQWPATLVQPVGSPLSLECTVEGTSNPNLYWYRQAAGRGLQLLFYSVGIGQISSEVPQNLSASRPQDRQFILSSKKLLLSDSGFYLCAWRLTGGAGYGYTFGSGTRLTVV.

J is TRBJ2-6 and V is TRBV5-1; D call uncertain. The V and J ends lost 4 bases and 0 bases respectively, with 11 bases between them. CDR1 is SGHRS and CDR2 is YFSETQ in the germline V gene. This CDR3 is 16 amino acids long. The DNA for the CDR3 is TGCGCCAGCAGCCCGTGGTCCAGCTCTGGGGCCAACGTCCTGACTTTC. This sequence encodes CASSPWSSSGANVLTF.

The chain combines TRBV5-5 with TRBJ2-7; D is possibly TRBD1 (5 bases). V lost 1 base and J lost 3, with 14 bases in between. This CDR3 comprises 15 residues. Germline-derived CDR1 and CDR2 are SGHKS and YYEKEE (reference sequence). DNA of the CDR3: TGTGCCAGCAGCTTGACCGTCAGGGCGGACTACGAGCAGTACTTC. Amino acid sequence: CASSLTVRADYEQYF.

This chain uses TRBV6-1 with TRBJ2-5; perhaps TRBD2 as D (5 bases). Germline CDR1 MNHNS, CDR2 SASEGT. Between the trimmed V and J ends, which lost 8 bases and 5 bases, there was a span of 9 bases. CDR3 length equals 11 residues. The CDR3 DNA is TGTGCCAGCGGGTCGGGGGAGACCCAGTACTTC. This codes for CASGSGETQYF.

J is TRBJ2-3 and V is TRBV5-6, with TRBD1 matching 8 bases. Unmatched junction bases numbered 7, after V lost 4 bases and J lost 3 bases. The V gene's germline CDR1 is SGHDT and CDR2 YYEEEE. This CDR3 region has 15 residues. CDR3 nucleotides: TGTGCCAGCAGCCGTCCGGACAGGGAAACAGATACGCAGTATTTT. This codes for CASSRPDRETDTQYF.